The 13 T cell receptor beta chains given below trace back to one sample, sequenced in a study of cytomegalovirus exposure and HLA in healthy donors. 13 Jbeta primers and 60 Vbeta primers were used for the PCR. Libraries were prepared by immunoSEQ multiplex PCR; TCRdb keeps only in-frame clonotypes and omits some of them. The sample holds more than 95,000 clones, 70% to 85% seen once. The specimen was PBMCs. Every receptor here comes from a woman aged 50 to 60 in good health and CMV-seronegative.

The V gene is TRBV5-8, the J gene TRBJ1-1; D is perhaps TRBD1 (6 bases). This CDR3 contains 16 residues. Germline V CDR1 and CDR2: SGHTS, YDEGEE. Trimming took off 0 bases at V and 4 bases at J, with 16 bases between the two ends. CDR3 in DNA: TGTGCCAGCAGCTTGGTTAGGGGCCAGGGGAGCACTGAAGCTTTCTTT. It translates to CASSLVRGQGSTEAFF. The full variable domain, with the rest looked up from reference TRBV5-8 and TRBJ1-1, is EAGVTQSPTHLIKTRGQQATLRCSPISGHTSVYWYQQALGLGLQFLLWYDEGEERNRGNFPPRFSGRQFPNYSSELNVNALELEDSALYLCASSLVRGQGSTEAFFGQGTRLTVV.

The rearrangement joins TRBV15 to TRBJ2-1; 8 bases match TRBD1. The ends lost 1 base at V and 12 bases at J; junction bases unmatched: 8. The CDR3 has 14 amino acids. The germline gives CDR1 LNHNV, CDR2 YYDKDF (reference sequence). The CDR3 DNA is TGTGCCACCAGCAGAGGAAACACAGGGGGAGTGCAGTTCTTC. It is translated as CATSRGNTGGVQFF. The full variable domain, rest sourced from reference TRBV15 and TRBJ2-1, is DAMVIQNPRYQVTQFGKPVTLSCSQTLNHNVMYWYQQKSSQAPKLLFHYYDKDFNNEADTPDNFQSRRPNTSFCFLDIRSPGLGDTAMYLCATSRGNTGGVQFFGPGTRLTVL.

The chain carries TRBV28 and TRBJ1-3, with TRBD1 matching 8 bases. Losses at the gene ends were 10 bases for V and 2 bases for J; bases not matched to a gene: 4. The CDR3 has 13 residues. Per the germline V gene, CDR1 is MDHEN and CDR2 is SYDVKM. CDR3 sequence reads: CATKQGAGNTIYF. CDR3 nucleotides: TGTGCCACCAAACAGGGGGCTGGAAACACCATATATTTT.

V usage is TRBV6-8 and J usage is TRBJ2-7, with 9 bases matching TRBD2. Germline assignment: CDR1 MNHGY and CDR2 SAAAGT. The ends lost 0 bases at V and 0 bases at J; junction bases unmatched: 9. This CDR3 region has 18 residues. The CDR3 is CASSYSLPEREVSYEQYF. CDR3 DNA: TGTGCCAGCAGTTACTCGTTGCCCGAGCGGGAGGTCTCCTACGAGCAGTACTTC.

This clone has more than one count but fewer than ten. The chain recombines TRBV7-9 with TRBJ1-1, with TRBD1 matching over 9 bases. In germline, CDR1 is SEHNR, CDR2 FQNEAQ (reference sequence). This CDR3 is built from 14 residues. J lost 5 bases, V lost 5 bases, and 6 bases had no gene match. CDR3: CASSGQGPGTEAFF. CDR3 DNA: TGTGCCAGCAGCGGACAGGGGCCGGGGACTGAAGCTTTCTTT.

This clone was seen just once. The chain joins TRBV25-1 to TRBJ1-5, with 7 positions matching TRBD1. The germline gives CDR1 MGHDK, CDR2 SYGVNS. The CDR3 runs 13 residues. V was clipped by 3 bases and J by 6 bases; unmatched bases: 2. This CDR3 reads CASSDQGGQPQHF. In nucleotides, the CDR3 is TGTGCCAGCAGTGACCAGGGGGGTCAGCCCCAGCATTTT.

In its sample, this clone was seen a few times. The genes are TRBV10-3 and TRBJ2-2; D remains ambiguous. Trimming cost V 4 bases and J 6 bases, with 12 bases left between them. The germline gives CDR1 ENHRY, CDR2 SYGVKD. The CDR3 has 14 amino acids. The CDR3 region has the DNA TGTGCCATCAGTGGACTCTTTAAGTCCGGGGAGCTGTTTTTT. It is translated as CAISGLFKSGELFF.

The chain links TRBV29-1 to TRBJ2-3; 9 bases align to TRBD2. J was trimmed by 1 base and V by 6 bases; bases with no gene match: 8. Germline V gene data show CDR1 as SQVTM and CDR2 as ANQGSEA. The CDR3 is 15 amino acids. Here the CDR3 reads CSVGSSGIRTDTQYF. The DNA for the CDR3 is TGCAGCGTAGGCTCTAGCGGGATCCGCACAGATACGCAGTATTTT.

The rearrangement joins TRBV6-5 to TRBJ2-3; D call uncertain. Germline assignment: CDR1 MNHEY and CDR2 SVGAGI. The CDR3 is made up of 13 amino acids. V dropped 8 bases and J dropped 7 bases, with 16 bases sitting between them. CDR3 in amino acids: CASSLAVRNTQYF. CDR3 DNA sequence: TGTGCCAGCTCCCTTGCGGTTCGGAATACGCAGTATTTT.

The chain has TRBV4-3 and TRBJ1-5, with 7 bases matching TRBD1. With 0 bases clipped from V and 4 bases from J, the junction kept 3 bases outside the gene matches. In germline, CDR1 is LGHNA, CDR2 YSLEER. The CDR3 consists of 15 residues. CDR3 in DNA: TGCGCCAGCAGCCAAGATTCAGGGGGGAATCAGCCCCAGCATTTT. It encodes CASSQDSGGNQPQHF.

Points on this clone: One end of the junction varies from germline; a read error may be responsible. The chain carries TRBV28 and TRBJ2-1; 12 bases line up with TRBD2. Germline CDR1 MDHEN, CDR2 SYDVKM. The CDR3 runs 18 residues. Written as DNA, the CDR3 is TGTGCCAGTAGTTTCCCCGAAGCCGGGACTAGCGGGCCTGATGAGCAGTTCTTC. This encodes CASSFPEAGTSGPDEQFF.

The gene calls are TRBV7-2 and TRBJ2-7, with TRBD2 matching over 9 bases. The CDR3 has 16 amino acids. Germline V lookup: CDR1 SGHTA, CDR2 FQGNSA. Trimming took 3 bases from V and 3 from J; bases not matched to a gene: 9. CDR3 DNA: TGTGCCAGCAGCTTTACAGCAGCGGGAGGTGGCTACGAGCAGTACTTC. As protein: CASSFTAAGGGYEQYF.

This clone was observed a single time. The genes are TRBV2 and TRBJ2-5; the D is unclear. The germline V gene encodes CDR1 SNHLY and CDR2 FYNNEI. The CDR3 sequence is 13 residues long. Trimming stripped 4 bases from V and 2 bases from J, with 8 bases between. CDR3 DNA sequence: TGTGCCAGCAGTGTAGTCGTACAAGAGACCCAGTACTTC. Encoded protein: CASSVVVQETQYF.